A selection of T cell receptor beta chains follows, all from one sample in a study of B cell selection in AIRE deficiency. TCRdb keeps only in-frame clones here, not all; method: immunoSEQ multiplex PCR. The table includes tens of thousands of clones, approximately 96% detected once. Material: conventional CD4+ T cells sorted from PBMCs. The receptors shown here come from a human donor with AIRE deficiency. Both conserved end residues are part of each CDR3. The order of the fields is D gene, clone size, V gene, CDR3 protein. A D gene is named only where the DNA matches it firmly. Size is omitted from some rows. Given values are once, few, many or a class for expanded clones.

-,-,TRBV7-2,CASSLAVGLYEQYF
TRBD2,-,TRBV27,CASSPQRGRNEQFF
TRBD1,-,TRBV11-2,CASSSYEGQGVYEQYF
-,-,TRBV19,CASTTRLSGANVLTF
TRBD2,-,TRBV9,CASSVDAGGWEDNEQFF
TRBD1,-,TRBV6-1,CASSATGINEQFF
-,once,TRBV11-2,CASSRPGTSPYEQYF
-,-,TRBV7-2,CASSLFDPRGTDTQYF
TRBD1,-,TRBV5-6,CASSRFRGQEVTGELFF
-,-,TRBV6-1,CASGVSGANVLTF
TRBD1,-,TRBV7-8,CASSSRDRGPEKLFF
TRBD1,-,TRBV2,CASSDALGQGLFEQYF
TRBD1,-,TRBV19,CASSIRDSLGTEAFF
-,-,TRBV6-6,CASSYPSGTQYF
-,-,TRBV4-1,CASSSRAPKTNEQYF
-,-,TRBV5-8,CASSFRGSSYNEQFF
TRBD1,-,TRBV30,CAWRAPNRDRGPYGYTF
TRBD2,-,TRBV29-1,CSVEDPLAEGSSYNEQFF
TRBD2,once,TRBV30,CAWSRLAVTGELFF
TRBD1,-,TRBV4-2,CASSQEGDRGEKLFF
-,once,TRBV11-2,CASSLGAFTDTQYF
TRBD1,-,TRBV7-2,CASSLAGGLTEAFF
-,few,TRBV12-5,CASGSGSSYNEQFF
-,-,TRBV6-1,CASSEAVGGRVISGNTIYF
TRBD2,-,TRBV5-1,CASSPGLAGDTQYF
-,-,TRBV6-1,CASSENRATGELFF
-,-,TRBV5-1,CASSLGQPNTEAFF
TRBD1,-,TRBV5-1,CASSLAGTGSTGELFF
-,-,TRBV5-1,CASTRGTPTRNEQFF
-,-,TRBV5-6,CASSSAGVAGNTIYF
TRBD1,-,TRBV9,CASSVMDRGTDTQYF
TRBD1,-,TRBV6-9,CASSRDRDDYEQYF
TRBD2,-,TRBV5-1,CASSELAASYNEQFF
TRBD1,-,TRBV6-5,CASSFRTGTNTEAFF
TRBD2,-,TRBV7-9,CASRLAGGGTDTQYF
-,-,TRBV11-2,CASSLAGTSYEQYF
-,-,TRBV28,CASSLYGARAKNIQYF
TRBD2,-,TRBV11-3,CASSLSGEAYNEQFF
-,-,TRBV6-5,CASSYVGMGHQPQHF
-,-,TRBV5-1,CASRANLNTEAFF
-,-,TRBV7-3,CASSLKGHPKTGSNTGELFF
-,-,TRBV19,CASTDRYEKLFF
-,-,TRBV18,CASSPSLGSSYNEQFF
TRBD1,-,TRBV18,CASSWVAQGEYQPQHF
-,-,TRBV19,CASTGISGANVLTF
TRBD2,once,TRBV5-1,CASSLDRGRVPKSEQFF
TRBD1,-,TRBV6-4,CASSTGTGGSGANVLTF
-,-,TRBV6-5,CASRGDTAYEQYF
-,-,TRBV28,CASSLIGRMNTEAFF
TRBD1,once,TRBV5-1,CASTRGQAWDEKLFF
TRBD2,-,TRBV4-3,CASSQSAGLAGGEQFF
-,-,TRBV5-4,CASSHLYTDTQYF
-,-,TRBV6-4,CASSDGGRTTGELFF
-,-,TRBV6-1,CASNRREQFF
-,-,TRBV21-1,CASSSGLYNSPLHF
-,-,TRBV28,CASSFRDGKRPQHF
-,-,TRBV7-4,CASSLSRGDHKPSTNQPQHF
TRBD2,-,TRBV11-2,CASSRQGAGAIQETQYF
-,-,TRBV4-3,CASSQLPNQPQHF